The rows below give T cell receptor beta chains drawn from one sample of a study of technical replicates of blood from a handful of donors. TCRdb's copy holds only in-frame clones and misses some; the assay was immunoSEQ multiplex PCR. Of 73,000 or so clones listed, 90% to 95% are singletons. Sequenced input: T cells isolated from PBMCs. The origin of the receptors is a human donor in good health. The conserved cysteine and the conserved F or W are not part of the CDR3 here. The order of the fields is V gene, D gene, CDR3 protein. A D gene is named only where the DNA matches it firmly.

v_gene: TRBV6-6
d_gene: TRBD1
CDR3aa: ASSYMWDSDTGELF

v_gene: TRBV18
d_gene: -
CDR3aa: ASSPDSYNEQF

v_gene: TRBV5-4
d_gene: -
CDR3aa: ASSSPSSGNTIY

v_gene: TRBV5-4
d_gene: TRBD2
CDR3aa: ASSPSGRGVAGKYEQF

v_gene: TRBV9
d_gene: TRBD1
CDR3aa: ASSVGGGRIYGYT

v_gene: TRBV11-3
d_gene: -
CDR3aa: ASSFSLYEQY

v_gene: TRBV5-1
d_gene: TRBD1
CDR3aa: ASSLGQGKDTQY

v_gene: TRBV27
d_gene: -
CDR3aa: ASSPRQGLDEQF

v_gene: TRBV6-5
d_gene: -
CDR3aa: ASSPTGPTYGYT

v_gene: TRBV18
d_gene: -
CDR3aa: ASSPLLRGGGYT

v_gene: TRBV11-2
d_gene: TRBD2
CDR3aa: ATGGLSETQY